These 2 T cell receptor beta chains originate from one sample sequenced in a study of blood T cell repertoires in COVID-19. TCRdb's table, derived via immunoSEQ multiplex PCR, lists solely in-frame clones and lacks some. The profile shows more than 110,000 clones, 77% of them singletons. What was sequenced was peripheral blood. The receptors stem from a woman aged 45-59 years with active or convalescent COVID-19.

This chain links TRBV6-2 or TRBV6-3 with TRBJ1-2; a weak D match, TRBD1 (5 bases). The CDR3 length is 16 residues. The germline V and J ends were trimmed by 0 bases and 2 bases, with 13 bases remaining between them. Germline V gene data show CDR1 as MNHEY and CDR2 as SVGEGT. The CDR3 DNA reads TGTGCCAGCAGTTACTCGCCAAGGTCAGGGAACTATGGCTACACCTTC. Translating it yields CASSYSPRSGNYGYTF.

The V gene is TRBV28, the J gene TRBJ1-5, with D unclear. Germline V gives CDR1 MDHEN, CDR2 SYDVKM. V was trimmed by 5 bases and J by 1 base, leaving 3 bases between them. The CDR3 is 12 amino acids. CDR3 DNA: TGTGCCAGCAGTCGGAGCAATCAGCCCCAGCATTTT. The encoded protein is CASSRSNQPQHF.